This T cell receptor beta chain was profiled in a study of blood T cell repertoires in COVID-19. On the study more broadly: COVID-19 samples from acute and convalescent phases originated in the United States, Italy and Spain. PBMCs, B-cell-depleted T cells, or T cells provided the cDNA or gDNA that made up the material.

The ends were cut back, 2 bases at V and 3 bases at J, with 10 bases in the middle. The CDR3 covers 14 residues. The V gene's germline CDR1 is LGHNA and CDR2 YSLEER. Study processing details: Estimates of nucleated cell counts were drawn from the amplification of reference gene primers. Only in-frame clones appear in the TCRdb table, and some are missing; sequencing was by immunoSEQ multiplex PCR. V and J calls and clone size are given by that table; D and trimming were obtained from the DNA. The sample yields around 13,000 clones, around 91% seen once. The TCR originated in a man between 45 and 60 years old with active COVID-19. Sequenced input: peripheral blood. This chain links TRBV4-3 with TRBJ1-2; D perhaps matches TRBD1 (5 bases). CDR3 DNA sequence: TGCGCCAGCAGCCAAATCGGGGGGGACTATGGCTACACCTTC. This gives the protein CASSQIGGDYGYTF.